This TCR beta chain was identified during a study of cytomegalovirus exposure and HLA in healthy donors. The sample holds a few counts of this clone. PCR amplification relied on 60 Vbeta primers (plus 13 Jbeta primers). Measured with immunoSEQ multiplex PCR; TCRdb has only the in-frame clones, and not every one. The sample includes about 110,000 clones, 77% seen only once; the top ten take 4.2%. This CDR3 region has 17 residues. V shed 4 bases, J shed 4 bases, and the junction held 8 bases outside the gene matches. Germline-derived CDR1 and CDR2 are SGHTA and FQGNSA. This TCR was recovered from a male donor in good health and CMV-seronegative. The sample comprised PBMCs. This chain uses TRBV7-2 with TRBJ2-1, with TRBD2 identical over 12 bases. The CDR3 DNA is TGTGCCAGCAGCTCCACTTTGACTAGCGGGAGTTACAATGAGCAGTTCTTC. This translates into CASSSTLTSGSYNEQFF.